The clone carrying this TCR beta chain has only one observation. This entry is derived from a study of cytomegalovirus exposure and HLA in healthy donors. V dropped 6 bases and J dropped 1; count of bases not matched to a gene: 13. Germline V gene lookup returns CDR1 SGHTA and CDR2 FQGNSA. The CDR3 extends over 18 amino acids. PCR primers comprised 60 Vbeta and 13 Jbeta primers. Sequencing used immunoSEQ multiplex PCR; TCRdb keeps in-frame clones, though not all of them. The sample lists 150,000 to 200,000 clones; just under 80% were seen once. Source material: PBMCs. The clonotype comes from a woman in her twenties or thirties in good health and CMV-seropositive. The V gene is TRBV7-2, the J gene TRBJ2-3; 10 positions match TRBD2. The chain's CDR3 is CASSQGASGGLRTDTQYF. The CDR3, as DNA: TGTGCCAGCAGTCAGGGGGCTAGCGGGGGACTCCGCACAGATACGCAGTATTTT.